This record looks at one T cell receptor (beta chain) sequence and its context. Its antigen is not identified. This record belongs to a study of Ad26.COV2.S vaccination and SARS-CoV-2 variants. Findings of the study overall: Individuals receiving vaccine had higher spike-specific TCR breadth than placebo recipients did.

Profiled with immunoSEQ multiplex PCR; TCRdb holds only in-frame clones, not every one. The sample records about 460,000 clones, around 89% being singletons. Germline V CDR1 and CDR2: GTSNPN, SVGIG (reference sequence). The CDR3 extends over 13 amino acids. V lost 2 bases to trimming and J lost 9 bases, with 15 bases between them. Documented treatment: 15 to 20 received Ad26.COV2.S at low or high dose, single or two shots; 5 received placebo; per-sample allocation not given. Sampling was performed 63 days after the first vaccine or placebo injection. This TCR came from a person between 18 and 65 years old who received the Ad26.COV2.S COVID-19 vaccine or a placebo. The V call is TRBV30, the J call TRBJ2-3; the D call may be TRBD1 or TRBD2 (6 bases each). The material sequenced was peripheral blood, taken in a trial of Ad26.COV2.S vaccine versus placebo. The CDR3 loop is CAWSPRGARTQYF. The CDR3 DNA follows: TGTGCCTGGAGTCCAAGGGGGGCTAGGACGCAGTATTTT.